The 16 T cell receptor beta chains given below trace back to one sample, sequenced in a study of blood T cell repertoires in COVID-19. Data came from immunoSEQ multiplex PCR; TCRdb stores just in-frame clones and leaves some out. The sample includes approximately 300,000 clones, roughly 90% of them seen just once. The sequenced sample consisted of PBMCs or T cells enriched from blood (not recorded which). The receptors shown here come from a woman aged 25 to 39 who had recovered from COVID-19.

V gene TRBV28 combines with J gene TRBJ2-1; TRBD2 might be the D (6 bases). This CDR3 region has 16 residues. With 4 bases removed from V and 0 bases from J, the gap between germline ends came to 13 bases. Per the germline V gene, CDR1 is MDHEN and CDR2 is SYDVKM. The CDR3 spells CASSSRGKGSYNEQFF. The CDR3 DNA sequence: TGTGCCAGCAGTTCCCGCGGGAAGGGCTCCTACAATGAGCAGTTCTTC.

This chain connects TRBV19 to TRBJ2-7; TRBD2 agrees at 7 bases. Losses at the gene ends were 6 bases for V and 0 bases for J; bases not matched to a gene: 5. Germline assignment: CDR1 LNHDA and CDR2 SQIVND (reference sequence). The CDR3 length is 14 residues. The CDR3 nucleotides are TGTGCCAGTAGCGGACTAGGGAGCTCCTACGAGCAGTACTTC. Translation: CASSGLGSSYEQYF.

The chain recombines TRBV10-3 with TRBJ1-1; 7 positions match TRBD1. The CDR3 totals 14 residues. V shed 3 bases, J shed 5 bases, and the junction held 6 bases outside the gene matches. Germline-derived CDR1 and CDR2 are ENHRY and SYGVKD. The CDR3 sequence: CAISDGQGGTEAFF. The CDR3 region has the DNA TGTGCCATCAGTGATGGGCAGGGGGGTACTGAAGCTTTCTTT.

The CDR3 nucleotides are TGTGCCAGCGAGGAGGCTAGCGGGAACTACGAGCAGTACTTC. It specifies CASEEASGNYEQYF. The chain uses TRBV25-1 and TRBJ2-7, with 9 bases identical to TRBD2. Germline V CDR1 and CDR2: MGHDK, SYGVNS. This CDR3 is built from 14 residues. V gave up 8 bases and J gave up 3 bases; unmatched junction bases: 8.

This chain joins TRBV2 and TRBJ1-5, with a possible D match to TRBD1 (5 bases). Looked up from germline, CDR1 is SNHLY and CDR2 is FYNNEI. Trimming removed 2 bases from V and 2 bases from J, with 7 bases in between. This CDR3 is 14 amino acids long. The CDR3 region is CASSELQGNQPQHF. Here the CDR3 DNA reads TGTGCCAGCAGTGAATTACAGGGCAATCAGCCCCAGCATTTT.

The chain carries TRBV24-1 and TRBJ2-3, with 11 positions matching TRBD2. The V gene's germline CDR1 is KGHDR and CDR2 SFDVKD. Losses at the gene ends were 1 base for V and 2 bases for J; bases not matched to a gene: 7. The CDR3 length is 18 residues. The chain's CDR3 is CATSDFELAGGLTDTQYF. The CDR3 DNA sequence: TGTGCCACCAGTGATTTCGAGCTAGCGGGGGGCCTCACAGATACGCAGTATTTT.

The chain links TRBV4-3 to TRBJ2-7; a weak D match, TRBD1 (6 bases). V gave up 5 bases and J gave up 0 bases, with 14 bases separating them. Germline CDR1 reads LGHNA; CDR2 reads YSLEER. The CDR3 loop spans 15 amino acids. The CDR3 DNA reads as TGCGCCAGCAGCGTTAGCGACAGGAGCTCCTACGAGCAGTACTTC. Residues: CASSVSDRSSYEQYF.

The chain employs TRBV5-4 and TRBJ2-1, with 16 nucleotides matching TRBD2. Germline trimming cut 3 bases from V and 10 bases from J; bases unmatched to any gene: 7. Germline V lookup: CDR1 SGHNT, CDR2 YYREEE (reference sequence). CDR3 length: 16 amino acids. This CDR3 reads CASSWGLAGGRVEQFF. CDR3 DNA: TGTGCCAGCAGCTGGGGACTAGCGGGGGGGCGAGTGGAGCAGTTCTTC. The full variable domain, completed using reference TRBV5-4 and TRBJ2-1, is ETGVTQSPTHLIKTRGQQVTLRCSSQSGHNTVSWYQQALGQGPQFIFQYYREEENGRGNFPPRFSGLQFPNYSSELNVNALELDDSALYLCASSWGLAGGRVEQFFGPGTRLTVL.

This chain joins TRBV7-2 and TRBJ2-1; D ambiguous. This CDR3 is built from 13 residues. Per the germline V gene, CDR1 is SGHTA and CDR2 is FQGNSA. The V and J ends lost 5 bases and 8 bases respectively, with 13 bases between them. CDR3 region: CASSDPLRDEQFF. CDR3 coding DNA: TGTGCCAGCAGCGACCCCCTCCGGGATGAGCAGTTCTTC.

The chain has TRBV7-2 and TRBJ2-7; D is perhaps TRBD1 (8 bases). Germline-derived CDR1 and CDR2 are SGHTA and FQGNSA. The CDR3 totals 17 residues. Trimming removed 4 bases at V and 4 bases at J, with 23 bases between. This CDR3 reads CASSSSVYRGRGYEQYF. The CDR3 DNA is TGTGCCAGCAGCTCTAGTGTGTACAGGGGGAGGGGATACGAGCAGTACTTC.

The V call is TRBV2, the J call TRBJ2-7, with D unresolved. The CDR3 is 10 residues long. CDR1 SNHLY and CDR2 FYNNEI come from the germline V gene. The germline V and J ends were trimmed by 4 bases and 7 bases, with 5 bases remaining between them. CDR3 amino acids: CASSVIEQYF. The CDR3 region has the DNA TGTGCCAGCAGTGTAATTGAGCAGTACTTC.

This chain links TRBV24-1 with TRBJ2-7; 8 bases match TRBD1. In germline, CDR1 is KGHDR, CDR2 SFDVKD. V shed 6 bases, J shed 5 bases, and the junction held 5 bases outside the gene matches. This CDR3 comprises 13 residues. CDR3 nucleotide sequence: TGTGCCACCAGTCGGCCAGGGGGCAACGAGCAGTACTTC. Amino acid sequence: CATSRPGGNEQYF.

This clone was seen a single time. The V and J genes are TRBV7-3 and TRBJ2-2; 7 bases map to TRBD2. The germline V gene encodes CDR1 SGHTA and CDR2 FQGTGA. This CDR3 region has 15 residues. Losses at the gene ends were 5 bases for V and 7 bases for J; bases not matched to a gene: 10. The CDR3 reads CASSPRTSSVGELFF. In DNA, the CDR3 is TGTGCCAGCAGCCCCAGGACTAGTTCAGTCGGGGAGCTGTTTTTT. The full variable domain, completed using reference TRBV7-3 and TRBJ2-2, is GAGVSQTPSNKVTEKGKYVELRCDPISGHTALYWYRQSLGQGPEFLIYFQGTGAADDSGLPNDRFFAVRPEGSVSTLKIQRTERGDSAVYLCASSPRTSSVGELFFGEGSRLTVL.

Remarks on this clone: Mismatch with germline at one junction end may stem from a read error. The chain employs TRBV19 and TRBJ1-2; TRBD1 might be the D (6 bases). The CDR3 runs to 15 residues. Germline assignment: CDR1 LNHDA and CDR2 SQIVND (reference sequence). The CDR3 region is CASSPWGGFNDGYTF. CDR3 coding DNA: TGTGCCAGTAGTCCCTGGGGGGGCTTTAACGATGGCTACACCTTC.

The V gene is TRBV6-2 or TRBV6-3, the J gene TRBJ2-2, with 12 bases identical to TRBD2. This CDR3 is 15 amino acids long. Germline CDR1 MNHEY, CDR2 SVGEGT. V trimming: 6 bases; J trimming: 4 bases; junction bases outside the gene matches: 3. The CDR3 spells CASSQLAGGTGELFF. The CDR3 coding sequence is TGTGCCAGCAGCCAACTAGCGGGGGGCACCGGGGAGCTGTTTTTT.

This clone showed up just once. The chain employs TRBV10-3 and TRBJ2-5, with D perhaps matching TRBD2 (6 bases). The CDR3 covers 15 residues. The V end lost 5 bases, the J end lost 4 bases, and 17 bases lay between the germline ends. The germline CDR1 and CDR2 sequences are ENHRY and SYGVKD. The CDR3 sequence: CAISSGGVLGETQYF. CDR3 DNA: TGTGCCATCAGTAGTGGCGGGGTCCTGGGAGAGACCCAGTACTTC.